This T cell receptor beta chain emerged from a study of CD8+CD57+ T cells in acquired aplastic anemia. Looking at the study overall: Sorting CD4+ and CD8+ cells gave DNA averaging around 3 ug. As sequenced from healthy donors, CD4+ cells averaged roughly 11 million reads. Points from the study as a whole: Comparison of patients with controls identified approximately 28 shared CD8+ CDR3 sequences.

Profiling of TCR beta VDJ combinations and CDR3 sequences used genomic DNA as template. TCRdb fed the reads into MiXCR, producing one record per CDR3 protein. The sample holds a few hundred thousand distinct CDR3 sequences, 60% to 65% seen once. Trimming stripped 6 bases from V and 9 bases from J, with 9 bases between. CDR3 length equals 11 residues. This clonotype occurred many times. Its antigen is undetermined. The sample consisted of sorted CD4+, CD8+, or CD8+CD57+ T cells (not recorded which) from PBMCs. This sequence joins TRBV12-3 or TRBV12-4 and TRBJ2-1; D is undetermined. The clonotype comes from a human donor in good health. CDR3: CASSLTLEQFF. The DNA for the CDR3 is TGTGCCAGCAGCTTGACTCTTGAGCAGTTCTTC.